Listed below are T cell receptor beta chains from one sample, sequenced in a study of persistence of HIV-infected CD4 T cells. Assay used: immunoSEQ multiplex PCR; TCRdb lists only in-frame clones, some missing. The table records tens of thousands of clones, approximately 90% of them present only once. What these receptors recognize is not known. The sequencing used CD4+ T cells sorted from PBMCs after roughly 19-hour stimulation, collected from a patient who received antiretroviral therapy. These receptors came from an adult woman with HIV who was CMV-seropositive. Both conserved end residues are part of each CDR3. A D gene is named only where the DNA matches it firmly. Clone size is given for some rows only: seen once, a few or many times, or a class if the clone is expanded.

V gene	J gene	clone size	D gene	CDR3 protein	CDR3 DNA
TRBV25-1	TRBJ2-7	NA	NA	CASSEGGTPAQYF	TGTGCCAGCAGTGAGGGCGGGACTCCCGCGCAGTACTTC
TRBV2	TRBJ1-2	NA	NA	CASSGQQGVYGYTF	TGTGCCAGCAGTGGACAACAGGGCGTCTATGGCTACACCTTC
TRBV3-1/TRBV3-2	TRBJ1-5	NA	NA	CASSQSRTGNQPQHF	TGTGCCAGCAGCCAGTCCCGGACAGGCAATCAGCCCCAGCATTTT
TRBV29-1	TRBJ2-1	NA	NA	CSVEAPNAALNEQFF	TGCAGCGTTGAAGCCCCGAACGCAGCATTGAATGAGCAGTTCTTC
TRBV4-2	TRBJ2-5	NA	NA	CASSQEVGRETQYF	TGTGCCAGCAGCCAAGAGGTGGGGAGGGAGACCCAGTACTTC
TRBV5-4	TRBJ2-3	NA	NA	CASSSPQGGPNTQYF	TGTGCCAGCAGTTCACCTCAGGGGGGACCCAATACGCAGTATTTT
TRBV6-6	TRBJ1-2	NA	NA	CASSYQGLLAGYTF	TGTGCCAGCAGTTACCAGGGTCTTCTTGCTGGCTACACCTTC
TRBV30	TRBJ1-5	once	NA	CAWSEGLGQPQHF	TGTGCCTGGAGTGAAGGGTTGGGGCAGCCCCAGCATTTT
TRBV5-1	TRBJ2-3	once	TRBD2	CASSLAVAGSTDTQYF	TGCGCCAGCAGCTTGGCGGTAGCGGGGAGCACAGATACGCAGTATTTT
TRBV2	TRBJ1-5	NA	NA	CASSPRQRSSNQPQHF	TGTGCCAGCAGCCCGCGACAAAGGTCCAGCAATCAGCCCCAGCATTTT
TRBV24-1	TRBJ1-6	NA	NA	CATSVGAPNSPLHF	TGTGCCACCAGTGTAGGGGCCCCCAATTCACCCCTCCACTTT
TRBV3-1/TRBV3-2	TRBJ1-2	NA	NA	CASSQDRQSYGYTF	TGTGCCAGCAGCCAAGATCGACAGAGTTATGGCTACACCTTC
TRBV4-1	TRBJ1-5	few	TRBD1	CASSLGGTGNQPQHF	TGCGCCAGCAGCCTCGGAGGGACAGGTAATCAGCCCCAGCATTTT
TRBV11-2	TRBJ1-2	NA	NA	CASTWEGGGYTF	TGTGCCAGCACCTGGGAGGGTGGAGGCTACACCTTC
TRBV3-1/TRBV3-2	TRBJ1-1	few	NA	CASSQGRNTEAFF	TGTGCCAGCAGCCAGGGAAGGAACACTGAAGCTTTCTTT
TRBV6-1	TRBJ1-5	NA	NA	CATARGDQPQHF	TGTGCAACGGCTCGAGGGGATCAGCCCCAGCATTTT
TRBV6-5	TRBJ1-5	NA	TRBD1	CASRQGAFNQPQHF	TGTGCCAGTAGACAGGGGGCTTTTAATCAGCCCCAGCATTTT
TRBV18	TRBJ1-4	once	NA	CASSLTGNSNEKLFF	TGTGCCAGCTCACTAACCGGGAACTCTAATGAAAAACTGTTTTTT
TRBV20-1	TRBJ2-3	NA	NA	CSARGSSTQYF	TGCAGTGCTAGAGGTAGCAGTACGCAGTATTTT
TRBV5-1	TRBJ1-4	NA	TRBD1	CASNAGTGGEKLFF	TGCGCCAGCAATGCCGGGACAGGGGGAGAAAAACTGTTTTTT
TRBV2	TRBJ1-1	NA	TRBD1	CAGRSGTGASEAFF	TGTGCCGGCCGATCCGGGACAGGGGCTTCTGAAGCTTTCTTT